The rows below give T cell receptor beta chains drawn from one sample of a study of T cell clones after liver transplantation. The method was immunoSEQ multiplex PCR; TCRdb's version includes in-frame clones alone and lacks a portion of them. The sample yields some 5,100 clones, about 30% seen once. Their recognized antigens are unknown. Sequencing was performed on CD4+ T cells from cultured PBMCs. The source of these receptors is a human patient who received a liver transplant. Some of the T cells may derive from the graft donor. Each CDR3 is given with its conserved first and last residue. D genes are given only for firm matches. The listing skips clone size in some rows; elsewhere it reads once, few, many or a size class.

clone size,V gene,J gene,D gene,CDR3 protein,CDR3 DNA
few,TRBV6-9,TRBJ1-1,NA,CASSYGTNTEAFF,TGTGCCAGCAGTTACGGGACAAACACTGAAGCTTTCTTT
NA,TRBV11-1,TRBJ2-1,NA,CASRSGYSYNEQFF,TGTGCCAGCAGGAGCGGTTACTCCTACAATGAGCAGTTCTTC
few,TRBV27,TRBJ1-5,TRBD1,CASSPRTGLNQPQHF,TGTGCCAGCAGTCCTCGGACAGGATTAAATCAGCCCCAGCATTTT
few,TRBV6-6,TRBJ2-5,TRBD2,CASSATSGFGTQYF,TGTGCCAGCAGTGCGACTAGCGGGTTTGGGACCCAGTACTTC
few,TRBV5-6,TRBJ2-3,TRBD2,CASSSGLAGSDTQYF,TGTGCCAGCAGCTCGGGACTAGCGGGATCAGATACGCAGTATTTT
NA,TRBV30,TRBJ1-6,TRBD1,CAWSYQDGTGDSPLHF,TGTGCCTGGAGTTACCAAGACGGGACAGGGGATTCACCCCTCCACTTT
few,TRBV6-1,TRBJ1-2,TRBD1,CASSQPGQTNYGYTF,TGTGCCAGCAGTCAACCGGGACAGACTAACTATGGCTACACCTTC
NA,TRBV5-1,TRBJ2-7,NA,CASSFVGHQYEQYF,TGCGCCAGCAGCTTCGTCGGACATCAGTACGAGCAGTACTTC
NA,TRBV7-8,TRBJ1-1,TRBD1,CASSLDRGPAFF,TGTGCCAGCAGCTTAGACAGGGGGCCAGCTTTCTTT
NA,TRBV7-9,TRBJ1-5,NA,CASSPSGGGADQPQHF,TGTGCCAGCAGCCCGTCCGGGGGAGGGGCAGATCAGCCCCAGCATTTT
NA,TRBV25-1,TRBJ2-3,TRBD2,CASSAGLVFTDTQYF,TGTGCCAGCAGTGCGGGACTAGTTTTTACAGATACGCAGTATTTT
NA,TRBV7-9,TRBJ2-6,TRBD1,CASSLAGQGSLSGANVLTF,TGTGCCAGCAGCTTAGCGGGACAGGGGTCCCTCTCTGGGGCCAACGTCCTGACTTTC
NA,TRBV4-1,TRBJ2-3,TRBD2,CASSLAGLAGFWGSRGTDTQYF,TGCGCCAGCAGCTTGGCGGGACTAGCGGGCTTTTGGGGCTCGCGTGGGACAGATACGCAGTATTTT
few,TRBV7-4,TRBJ2-3,TRBD2,CASSPTSRGLSDTQYF,TGTGCCAGCAGCCCGACTAGCCGGGGGTTATCAGATACGCAGTATTTT
few,TRBV5-1,TRBJ2-1,TRBD1,CASSPAGTGSYNEQFF,TGCGCCAGCAGTCCCGCCGGGACAGGGTCCTACAATGAGCAGTTCTTC
medium-sized,TRBV10-3,TRBJ2-4,NA,CASGSGNIQYF,TGTGCATCAGGAAGTGGGAACATTCAGTACTTC
few,TRBV5-1,TRBJ2-5,NA,CASSLVGREETQYF,TGCGCCAGCAGCTTGGTAGGCAGAGAAGAGACCCAGTACTTC
NA,TRBV5-1,TRBJ1-3,NA,CASSPHGADSGNTIYF,TGCGCCAGCAGCCCCCACGGAGCCGACTCTGGAAACACCATATATTTT
NA,TRBV6-5,TRBJ1-5,NA,CASSYSSDNQPQHF,TGTGCCAGCAGTTACTCGTCGGACAATCAGCCCCAGCATTTT
NA,TRBV6-1,TRBJ2-4,TRBD1,CASSEAGRGLKNIQYF,TGTGCCAGCAGTGAAGCGGGCAGGGGGCTGAAAAACATTCAGTACTTC
NA,TRBV28,TRBJ1-1,NA,CALRGGGTEAFF,TGTGCTCTAAGGGGTGGGGGCACTGAAGCTTTCTTT
NA,TRBV29-1,TRBJ2-3,NA,CSVDSTRGTQYF,TGCAGCGTTGATTCCACTAGGGGTACGCAGTATTTT
medium-sized,TRBV10-2,TRBJ2-7,NA,CASSASNRGSYEQYF,TGCGCCAGCAGTGCGTCTAATCGAGGGAGCTACGAGCAGTACTTC
NA,TRBV7-8,TRBJ2-7,TRBD2,CASSSGLADEQYF,TGTGCCAGCAGCTCCGGACTAGCGGACGAGCAGTACTTC
medium-sized,TRBV9,TRBJ2-5,TRBD2,CASSVGLAGPRTQYF,TGTGCCAGCAGCGTGGGACTAGCGGGACCTAGGACCCAGTACTTC
NA,TRBV7-9,TRBJ1-2,NA,CASSLTNKAGGYTF,TGTGCCAGCAGCTTAACGAATAAGGCAGGAGGCTACACCTTC
few,TRBV5-1,TRBJ2-2,NA,CASSFSGTSTGELFF,TGCGCCAGCAGCTTCTCCGGGACCTCCACCGGGGAGCTGTTTTTT
few,TRBV5-1,TRBJ2-7,NA,CASSSEGRPSNRPSSYEQYF,TGCGCCAGCAGCTCCGAGGGTAGGCCCAGTAACCGGCCAAGCTCCTACGAGCAGTACTTC
few,TRBV5-1,TRBJ1-2,TRBD1,CASSLGQSYGYTF,TGCGCCAGCAGTTTGGGACAGTCCTATGGCTACACCTTC
few,TRBV11-2,TRBJ2-3,NA,CASSLGQYTDTQYF,TGTGCCAGCAGCTTAGGCCAGTACACAGATACGCAGTATTTT
NA,TRBV5-8,TRBJ1-3,NA,CASSFRPILSGNTIYF,TGTGCCAGCAGCTTCCGACCGATTCTCTCTGGAAACACCATATATTTT
NA,TRBV19,TRBJ2-3,TRBD2,CASSIRGAGGGTDTQYF,TGTGCCAGTAGTATAAGGGGAGCGGGAGGAGGCACAGATACGCAGTATTTT
NA,TRBV5-8,TRBJ2-3,TRBD2,CASSFPSSGGTDTQYF,TGTGCCAGCAGCTTCCCCTCTAGCGGAGGCACAGATACGCAGTATTTT
NA,TRBV7-8,TRBJ2-1,NA,CASSLTRQGSHEQFF,TGTGCCAGCAGCTTAACACGGCAGGGGAGCCATGAGCAGTTCTTC
NA,TRBV5-1,TRBJ2-7,NA,CASSLQGGIYEQYF,TGCGCCAGCAGCTTGCAGGGGGGAATCTACGAGCAGTACTTC
NA,TRBV18,TRBJ1-2,TRBD1,CASSQDPGTGSGYTF,TGTGCCAGCTCCCAGGATCCAGGGACAGGGAGCGGCTACACCTTC
large,TRBV2,TRBJ1-2,TRBD1,CASSGHRGVGYTF,TGTGCCAGCAGTGGACACAGGGGCGTTGGCTACACCTTC
medium-sized,TRBV27,TRBJ1-2,TRBD1,CASRLSGGGGYTF,TGTGCCAGCAGGCTCTCAGGGGGGGGTGGCTACACCTTC
medium-sized,TRBV28,TRBJ1-5,NA,CASSLRAPGGNQPQHF,TGTGCCAGCAGTTTAAGGGCCCCTGGAGGCAATCAGCCCCAGCATTTT
few,TRBV6-5,TRBJ1-5,NA,CASSPRGGNQPQHF,TGTGCCAGCAGTCCCCGAGGGGGCAATCAGCCCCAGCATTTT
NA,TRBV5-1,TRBJ2-2,NA,CASSLGPNTGELFF,TGCGCCAGCAGCTTGGGACCGAACACCGGGGAGCTGTTTTTT
medium-sized,TRBV7-2,TRBJ2-1,NA,CASSLARTKRGQFF,TGTGCCAGCAGCTTAGCGAGGACCAAAAGGGGGCAGTTCTTC
few,TRBV7-9,TRBJ1-4,NA,CASSLGVVTNEKLFF,TGTGCCAGCAGCTTAGGGGTCGTGACTAATGAAAAACTGTTTTTT
medium-sized,TRBV28,TRBJ2-3,TRBD2,CASSSPAGGADTQYF,TGTGCCAGCAGTTCCCCGGCGGGAGGGGCAGATACGCAGTATTTT